These T cell receptor beta chains were read from a single sample in a study of cytotoxic CD8 clonotypes in ibrutinib-treated CLL. Assay: immunoSEQ multiplex PCR; the TCRdb copy retains only in-frame clones and omits some. In the table there are 20,000 or so clones, over 75% of which are singletons. The sequencing used PBMCs, collected before ibrutinib treatment. The receptors derive from a human donor with chronic lymphocytic leukemia. CDR3s include the opening cysteine and the closing phenylalanine or tryptophan. Each record gives: D gene, clone size, J gene, V gene, CDR3 DNA, CDR3 protein. A D gene is named only where the DNA matches it firmly. Clone size, where shown, is once, few, many, or a class for clones that have expanded.

.	.	TRBJ2-3	TRBV7-2	TGTGCCAGCAGCTTAGCCCTCACAGATACGCAGTATTTT	CASSLALTDTQYF
TRBD1	.	TRBJ2-7	TRBV28	TGTGCGGCACTCCCACCGGGACAGGGCCACGAGCAGTACTTC	CAALPPGQGHEQYF
.	.	TRBJ2-5	TRBV9	TGTGCCAGCAGCGTAGGGGCAGAACAAGAGACCCAGTACTTC	CASSVGAEQETQYF
TRBD1	.	TRBJ2-3	TRBV29-1	TGCAGCGTCGCGACAGGGGCCACAGATACGCAGTATTTT	CSVATGATDTQYF
.	.	TRBJ1-4	TRBV7-2	TGTGCCAGCAGCTTGCGGGCAGGACCCACAACTAATGAAAAACTGTTTTTT	CASSLRAGPTTNEKLFF
.	.	TRBJ1-5	TRBV30	TGTGCCTGGAGTGCAGCCGATCAGCCCCAGCATTTT	CAWSAADQPQHF
.	.	TRBJ1-3	TRBV21-1	TGTGCCAGCACAACTAACAGGGGCCCAGCGAACACCATATATTTT	CASTTNRGPANTIYF
.	.	TRBJ2-5	TRBV10-3	TGTGCCACCAGGGGGGAGGGATCAGAGACCCAGTACTTC	CATRGEGSETQYF
.	once	TRBJ1-2	TRBV4-3	TGCGCCAGCAGCCAATCAGCCGGGGCTTCGGGTTTCGGTGGCTACACCTTC	CASSQSAGASGFGGYTF
.	.	TRBJ2-7	TRBV30	TGTGCCTGGAGTGTTGGACAGAGTATACCCTACGAGCAGTACTTC	CAWSVGQSIPYEQYF
.	.	TRBJ1-4	TRBV9	TGTGCCAGCAGCGTAGGACCCTTCGATAGGTCTAATGAAAAACTGTTTTTT	CASSVGPFDRSNEKLFF
.	.	TRBJ2-3	TRBV5-1	TGCGCCAGCAGCTTGGGCGGCCTCCGCACAGATACGCAGTATTTT	CASSLGGLRTDTQYF
TRBD2	.	TRBJ2-2	TRBV19	TGTGCCAGTACCCCGGGAGGTGGTCACGGGGAGCTGTTTTTT	CASTPGGGHGELFF
TRBD1	.	TRBJ1-3	TRBV6-5	TGTGCCAGCAGTTCCACGGACAGGGGGCGGAGCACCATATATTTT	CASSSTDRGRSTIYF
.	.	TRBJ1-5	TRBV18	TGTGCCAGCTCACCAAAAGACAGCCTCGGGGATCAGCCCCAGCATTTT	CASSPKDSLGDQPQHF
.	few	TRBJ2-1	TRBV7-3	TGTGCCAGCAGTTTAGCGGCAAGCTCCTACAATGAGCAGTTCTTC	CASSLAASSYNEQFF
.	.	TRBJ1-2	TRBV9	TGTGCCAGCAGCGTAGGCGTCATTGGCTATGGCTACACCTTC	CASSVGVIGYGYTF
.	.	TRBJ2-5	TRBV5-6	TGTGCCAGCAGCTTGAGGGCAGGATGGTGGGAGACCCAGTACTTC	CASSLRAGWWETQYF
.	.	TRBJ1-3	TRBV5-1	TGCGCCAGCAGCTTAGAACCGGCCCTCTCTGGAAACACCATATATTTT	CASSLEPALSGNTIYF
TRBD1	.	TRBJ2-1	TRBV6-1	TGTGCCAGCAAACCCCCGGTAGGGGGCCGGGATGAGCAGTTCTTC	CASKPPVGGRDEQFF
.	few	TRBJ2-7	TRBV15	TGTGCCACCAGCAGAGTGGGGCAGGCCAGAGAGCAGTACTTC	CATSRVGQAREQYF
TRBD1	medium-sized	TRBJ1-1	TRBV4-3	TGCGCCAGCAGCCACCCGACAGGGATGACTGCGAACACTGAAGCTTTCTTT	CASSHPTGMTANTEAFF
.	few	TRBJ1-2	TRBV9	TGTGCCAGCAGCGTAGATGGGCGGCGGGGCTACACCTTC	CASSVDGRRGYTF
.	.	TRBJ1-5	TRBV19	TGTGCCAGTAGTATAACGGGCGATCAGCCCCAGCATTTT	CASSITGDQPQHF
.	.	TRBJ2-1	TRBV9	TGTGCCAGCAGCCCCAGATGGCCCCCCTACAATGAGCAGTTCTTC	CASSPRWPPYNEQFF
.	.	TRBJ2-5	TRBV30	TGTGCCTGGAGCCCTATCAGCGGGACAGGTCAAGAGACCCAGTACTTC	CAWSPISGTGQETQYF
TRBD1	.	TRBJ1-4	TRBV5-1	TGCGCCAGCAGCTTGAGAGCAGGGGGCGAACTGTTTTTT	CASSLRAGGELFF
.	few	TRBJ2-7	TRBV29-1	TGCGCATTTCGCCAGGATTACTCCTACGAGCAGTACTTC	CAFRQDYSYEQYF
.	once	TRBJ1-2	TRBV19	TGTGCCAGTAGTCCCCAACTGGGGGCGGGGAACTATGGCTACACCTTC	CASSPQLGAGNYGYTF
TRBD1	.	TRBJ2-7	TRBV18	TGTGCCAGCTCGCAAGAGAAGACAGGGAAAATTTACTACGAGCAGTACTTC	CASSQEKTGKIYYEQYF
TRBD1	.	TRBJ2-1	TRBV18	TGTGCCAGCTCACGGACAGGTGGGTCCTACAATGAGCAGTTCTTC	CASSRTGGSYNEQFF
TRBD1	once	TRBJ2-5	TRBV2	TGTGCCATCCAGGGACAGGTCCAAGAGACCCAGTACTTC	CAIQGQVQETQYF
.	few	TRBJ1-5	TRBV18	TGTGCCAGCTCACCACAGGGGACGAATCAGCCCCAGCATTTT	CASSPQGTNQPQHF
.	.	TRBJ2-3	TRBV19	TGTGCCAGTAGTCGGGGCAGGGGGGCAGATACGCAGTATTTT	CASSRGRGADTQYF
.	.	TRBJ2-1	TRBV5-1	TGCGCCAGCAGCTTGGACACGGGACAATCAACAGCCCAGTTCTTC	CASSLDTGQSTAQFF
TRBD2	.	TRBJ2-1	TRBV5-1	TGCGCCAGCAGCTTCCAAGCGGGACCCTACAATGAGCAGTTCTTC	CASSFQAGPYNEQFF
TRBD1	few	TRBJ1-6	TRBV30	TGTGCCTGGAGTGTGGCAGGGGGCGCGAAGAATTCACCCCTCCACTTT	CAWSVAGGAKNSPLHF
TRBD1	few	TRBJ1-5	TRBV10-3	TGTGCCATCAGTGAATATACAGGGGTCAATCAGCCCCAGCATTTT	CAISEYTGVNQPQHF
TRBD2	.	TRBJ2-7	TRBV10-3	TGTGCCATCAGTGCCAGCGGGGGGCCCTTCTCCTACGAGCAGTACTTC	CAISASGGPFSYEQYF
.	.	TRBJ2-5	TRBV19	TGTGCCAGTAGTAGTGAAGGTCAAAAGACCCAGTACTTC	CASSSEGQKTQYF
.	once	TRBJ2-5	TRBV14	TGTGCCAGCAGCCAAAGCTTGTTAGAGACCCAGTACTTC	CASSQSLLETQYF
.	.	TRBJ1-1	TRBV25-1	TGTGCCAGCAGTGCAAACGACAGAAAAGCTTTCTTT	CASSANDRKAFF
TRBD1	.	TRBJ1-1	TRBV4-2	TGTGCCAGCAGCCAAGAAACTCCATGGCTCGGGACAGGGGCGAACACTGAAGCTTTCTTT	CASSQETPWLGTGANTEAFF
TRBD1	.	TRBJ1-2	TRBV6-6	TGTGCCAGCAGCCCGGGACAGGGGCTTGGCTACACCTTC	CASSPGQGLGYTF
.	.	TRBJ1-3	TRBV7-9	TGTGCCAGCAGCCCCCTCGGTGGAAACACCATATATTTT	CASSPLGGNTIYF
TRBD1	.	TRBJ1-5	TRBV28	TGTGCCAGCACCAGAACGACAGGGCAACCCAATCAGCCCCAGCATTTT	CASTRTTGQPNQPQHF
TRBD1	once	TRBJ1-1	TRBV11-2	TGTGCCAGCAGCGGTACAGGGGGCACTGAAGCTTTCTTT	CASSGTGGTEAFF
TRBD2	.	TRBJ2-1	TRBV19	TGTGCCAGTAGACCCTTCCGGGGGGGCTCAAATGAGCAGTTCTTC	CASRPFRGGSNEQFF
TRBD1	few	TRBJ1-2	TRBV7-9	TGTGCCAGCAGCATTACAGGGGGCGACGGCTACACCTTC	CASSITGGDGYTF
TRBD1	.	TRBJ1-2	TRBV19	TGTGCCAGTAGTAGACTCTACCGGGACAGGGGGGCTAACTATGGCTACACCTTC	CASSRLYRDRGANYGYTF
.	.	TRBJ2-5	TRBV27	TGTGCCAGCAAGAGTAGCGAGCGACCGGGGACCCAGTACTTC	CASKSSERPGTQYF
TRBD2	once	TRBJ2-1	TRBV9	TGTGCCAGCAGCGGCCGACTAGCGGGGGTTTACAATGAGCAGTTCTTC	CASSGRLAGVYNEQFF
.	.	TRBJ2-3	TRBV5-4	TGTGCCAGCCAACATGCCTCAAGCACAGATACGCAGTATTTT	CASQHASSTDTQYF